This T cell receptor beta chain was sequenced during a study of shared clonotypes between healthy human individuals. Notes on the study in general: It was only blood that was sampled, and tissue repertoires likely differ.

Genomic DNA per cell subset filled all wells of several immunoSEQ plates. The repertoire was sequenced with immunoSEQ multiplex PCR; TCRdb's copy has only in-frame clones and lacks some. Among a few million clones, 90% to 95% were seen once, and the ten largest hold around 0.15%. The J segment lost 2 bases and the V segment lost 5 bases, leaving 12 bases of the junction unmatched. This CDR3 has 17 amino acids. Germline CDR1 reads MGHDK; CDR2 reads SYGVNS. On this clone: The antigen is not known.

The genes are TRBV25-1 and TRBJ1-2; 9 bases fit TRBD1. The sequence was obtained from a man aged 18-30 years in good health. What was sequenced was naive CD4+ T cells sorted from blood. Regarding subset: CD45RA+ positively selected. The CDR3 loop is CASSQSGATGGNYGYTF. Here the CDR3 DNA reads TGTGCCAGCAGTCAAAGTGGGGCGACAGGGGGGAACTATGGCTACACCTTC.